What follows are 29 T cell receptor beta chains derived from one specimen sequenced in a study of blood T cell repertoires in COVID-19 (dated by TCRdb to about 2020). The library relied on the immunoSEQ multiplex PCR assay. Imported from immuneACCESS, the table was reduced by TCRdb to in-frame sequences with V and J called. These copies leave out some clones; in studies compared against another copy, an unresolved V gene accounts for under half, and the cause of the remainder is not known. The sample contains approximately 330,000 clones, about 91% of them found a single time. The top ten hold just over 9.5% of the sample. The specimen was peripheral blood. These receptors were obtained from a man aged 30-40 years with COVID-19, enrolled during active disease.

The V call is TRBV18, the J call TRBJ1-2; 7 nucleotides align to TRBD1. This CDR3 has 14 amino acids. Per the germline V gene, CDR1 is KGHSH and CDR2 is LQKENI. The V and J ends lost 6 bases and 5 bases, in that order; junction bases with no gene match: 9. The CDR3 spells CASSVDREVYGYTF. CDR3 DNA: TGTGCCAGCTCCGTCGACAGGGAAGTGTATGGCTACACCTTC.

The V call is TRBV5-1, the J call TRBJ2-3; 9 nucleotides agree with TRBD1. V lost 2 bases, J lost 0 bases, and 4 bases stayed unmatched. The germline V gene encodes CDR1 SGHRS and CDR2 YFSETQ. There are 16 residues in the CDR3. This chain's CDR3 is CASSLYRGQSTDTQYF. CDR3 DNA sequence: TGCGCCAGCAGCTTATACAGGGGGCAGAGCACAGATACGCAGTATTTT.

The CDR3 is CATSDPTGGTDTQYF. DNA of the CDR3: TGTGCCACCAGTGACCCAACAGGGGGCACAGATACGCAGTATTTT. The chain links TRBV24-1 to TRBJ2-3, with 7 nucleotides matching TRBD1. The trim removed 4 bases at V and 1 base at J, leaving 4 bases unmatched. CDR3 length: 15 residues. Germline CDR1 and CDR2: KGHDR and SFDVKD.

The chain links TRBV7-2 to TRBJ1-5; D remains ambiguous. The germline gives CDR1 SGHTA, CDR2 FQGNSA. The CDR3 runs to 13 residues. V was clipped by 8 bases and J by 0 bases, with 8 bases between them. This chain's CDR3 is CASAAYSNQPQHF. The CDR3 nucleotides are TGTGCCAGCGCGGCATATAGCAATCAGCCCCAGCATTTT.

Here the CDR3 reads CASSQDRGFTEAFF. DNA of the CDR3: TGTGCCAGCAGCCAAGACAGGGGTTTCACTGAAGCTTTCTTT. This rearrangement joins TRBV4-2 to TRBJ1-1, with D possibly matching TRBD1 (6 bases). The germline gives CDR1 LGHNA, CDR2 YNFKEQ. With 0 bases removed from V and 4 bases from J, the gap between germline ends came to 9 bases. CDR3 length: 14 amino acids.

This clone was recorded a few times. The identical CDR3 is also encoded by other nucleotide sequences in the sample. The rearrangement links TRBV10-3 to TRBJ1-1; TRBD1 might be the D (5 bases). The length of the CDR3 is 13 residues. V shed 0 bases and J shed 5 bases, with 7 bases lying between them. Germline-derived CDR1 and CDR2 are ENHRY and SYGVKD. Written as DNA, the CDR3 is TGTGCCATCAGTGAGTCAGGGGCGACTGAAGCTTTCTTT. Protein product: CAISESGATEAFF.

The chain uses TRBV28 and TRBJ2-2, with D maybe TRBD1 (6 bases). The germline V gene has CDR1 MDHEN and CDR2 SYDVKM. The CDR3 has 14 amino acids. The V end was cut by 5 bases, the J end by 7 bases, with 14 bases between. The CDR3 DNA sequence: TGTGCCAGCAGTGCACAGGGTTGGAGCGGGGAGCTGTTTTTT. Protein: CASSAQGWSGELFF.

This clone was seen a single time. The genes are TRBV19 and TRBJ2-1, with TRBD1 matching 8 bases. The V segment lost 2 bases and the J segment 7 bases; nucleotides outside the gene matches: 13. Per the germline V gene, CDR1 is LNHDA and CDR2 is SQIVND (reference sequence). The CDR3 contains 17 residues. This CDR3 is CASSIHGQGPKENEQFF. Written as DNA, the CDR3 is TGTGCCAGTAGTATACATGGACAGGGACCGAAGGAGAATGAGCAGTTCTTC.

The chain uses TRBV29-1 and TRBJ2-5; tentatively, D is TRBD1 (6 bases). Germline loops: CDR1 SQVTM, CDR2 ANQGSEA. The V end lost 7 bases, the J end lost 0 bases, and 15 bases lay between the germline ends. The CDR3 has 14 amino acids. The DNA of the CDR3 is TGCAGCGCTACGGACAGACAAGACCAAGAGACCCAGTACTTC. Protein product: CSATDRQDQETQYF.

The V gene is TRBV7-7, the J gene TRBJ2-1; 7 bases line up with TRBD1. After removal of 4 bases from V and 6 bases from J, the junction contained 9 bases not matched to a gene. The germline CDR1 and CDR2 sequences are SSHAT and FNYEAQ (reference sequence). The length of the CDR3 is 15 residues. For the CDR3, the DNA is TGTGCCAGCAGCTCAAGAGAGGGACAGCCCAATGAGCAGTTCTTC. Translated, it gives CASSSREGQPNEQFF.

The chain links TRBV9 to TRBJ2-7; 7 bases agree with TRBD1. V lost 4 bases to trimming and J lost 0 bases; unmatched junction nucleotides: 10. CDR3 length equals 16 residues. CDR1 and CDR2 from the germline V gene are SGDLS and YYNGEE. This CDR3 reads CASSFGTVDSSYEQYF. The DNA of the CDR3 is TGTGCCAGCAGCTTCGGGACAGTCGACAGCTCCTACGAGCAGTACTTC.

CDR3 DNA: TGTGCCAGCTCACCACCGGGGACAGGGCTGGGCTACACCTTC. It encodes CASSPPGTGLGYTF. The chain has TRBV18 and TRBJ1-2; 9 bases fit TRBD1. This CDR3 comprises 14 residues. V gave up 0 bases and J gave up 8 bases; unmatched junction bases: 4. Germline CDR1 is KGHSH and CDR2 is LQKENI.

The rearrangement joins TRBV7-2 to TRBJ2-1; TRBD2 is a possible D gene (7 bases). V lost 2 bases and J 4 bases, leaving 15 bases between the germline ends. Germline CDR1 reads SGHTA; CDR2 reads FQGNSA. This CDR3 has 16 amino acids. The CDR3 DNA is TGTGCCAGCAGCTTATGGCGGGGGCCTCAATACAATGAGCAGTTCTTC. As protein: CASSLWRGPQYNEQFF.

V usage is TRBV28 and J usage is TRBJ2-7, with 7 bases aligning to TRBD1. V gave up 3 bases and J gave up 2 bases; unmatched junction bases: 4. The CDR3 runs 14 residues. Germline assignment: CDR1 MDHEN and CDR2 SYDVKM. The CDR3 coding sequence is TGTGCCAGCAGTTTTTTCCAGGGGGCCTACGAGCAGTACTTC. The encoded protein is CASSFFQGAYEQYF. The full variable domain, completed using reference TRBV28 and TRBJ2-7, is DVKVTQSSRYLVKRTGEKVFLECVQDMDHENMFWYRQDPGLGLRLIYFSYDVKMKEKGDIPEGYSVSREKKERFSLILESASTNQTSMYLCASSFFQGAYEQYFGPGTRLTVT.

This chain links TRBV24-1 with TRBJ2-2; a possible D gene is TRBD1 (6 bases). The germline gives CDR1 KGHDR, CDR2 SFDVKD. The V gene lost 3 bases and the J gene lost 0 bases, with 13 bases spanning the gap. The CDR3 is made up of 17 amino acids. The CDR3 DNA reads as TGTGCCACCAGTGATGCAGGACAGTACGCGAACACCGGGGAGCTGTTTTTT. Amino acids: CATSDAGQYANTGELFF.

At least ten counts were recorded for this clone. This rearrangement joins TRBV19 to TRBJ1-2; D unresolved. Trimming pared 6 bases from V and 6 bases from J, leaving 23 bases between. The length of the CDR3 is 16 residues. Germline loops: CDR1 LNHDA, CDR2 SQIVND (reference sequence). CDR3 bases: TGTGCCAGTAGGATCGGGTGGTTAGAGGGTTCGAATGGCTACACCTTC. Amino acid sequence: CASRIGWLEGSNGYTF.

This chain's CDR3 is CATSPRDRGVYYGYTF. The CDR3 DNA sequence: TGTGCCACCAGCCCTCGAGACAGGGGGGTATACTATGGCTACACCTTC. This chain links TRBV15 with TRBJ1-2, with 9 bases identical to TRBD1. V lost 5 bases and J lost 3; bases outside the gene matches: 10. Looked up from germline, CDR1 is LNHNV and CDR2 is YYDKDF (reference sequence). The CDR3 runs to 16 residues.

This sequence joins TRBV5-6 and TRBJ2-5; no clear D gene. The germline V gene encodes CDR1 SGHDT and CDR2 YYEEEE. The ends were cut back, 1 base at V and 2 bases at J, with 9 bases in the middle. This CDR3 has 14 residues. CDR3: CASSLLQVQETQYF. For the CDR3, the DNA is TGTGCCAGCAGCTTGCTTCAGGTTCAAGAGACCCAGTACTTC.

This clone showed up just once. The CDR3 DNA follows: TGTGCCAGCAGTCCAATTCTTCCGGGACTAGCGGGGTCCTACAATGAGCAGTTCTTC. Translating it yields CASSPILPGLAGSYNEQFF. The chain links TRBV3-1 (or the pseudogene TRBV3-2) to TRBJ2-1, with 13 bases identical to TRBD2. The CDR3 spans 19 residues. V lost 6 bases to trimming and J lost 1 base; unmatched junction nucleotides: 12. Germline loops: CDR1 LGHDT, CDR2 YNNKEL (reference sequence).

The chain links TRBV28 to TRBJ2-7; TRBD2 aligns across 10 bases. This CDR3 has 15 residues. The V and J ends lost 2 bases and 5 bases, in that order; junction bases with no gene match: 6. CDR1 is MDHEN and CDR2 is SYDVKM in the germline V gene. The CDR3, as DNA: TGTGCCAGCAGTTTAGAGGCTAGCGGGAGTAACGAGCAGTACTTC. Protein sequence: CASSLEASGSNEQYF.

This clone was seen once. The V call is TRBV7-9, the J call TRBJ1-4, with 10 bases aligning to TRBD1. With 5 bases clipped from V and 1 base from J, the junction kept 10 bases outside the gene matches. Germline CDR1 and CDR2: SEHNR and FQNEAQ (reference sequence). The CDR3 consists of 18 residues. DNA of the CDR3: TGTGCCAGCAGCACTCCGGGACAGGGGATAGTAACTAATGAAAAACTGTTTTTT. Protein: CASSTPGQGIVTNEKLFF. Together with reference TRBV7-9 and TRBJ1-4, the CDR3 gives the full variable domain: DTGVSQNPRHKITKRGQNVTFRCDPISEHNRLYWYRQTLGQGPEFLTYFQNEAQLEKSRLLSDRFSAERPKGSFSTLEIQRTEQGDSAMYLCASSTPGQGIVTNEKLFFGSGTQLSVL.

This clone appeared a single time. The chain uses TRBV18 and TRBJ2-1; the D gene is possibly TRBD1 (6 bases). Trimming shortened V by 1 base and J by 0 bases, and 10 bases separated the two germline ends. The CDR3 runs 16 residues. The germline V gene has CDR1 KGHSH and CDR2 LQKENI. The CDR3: CASSPQGVSSYNEQFF. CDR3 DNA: TGTGCCAGCTCACCACAGGGGGTCAGCTCCTACAATGAGCAGTTCTTC.

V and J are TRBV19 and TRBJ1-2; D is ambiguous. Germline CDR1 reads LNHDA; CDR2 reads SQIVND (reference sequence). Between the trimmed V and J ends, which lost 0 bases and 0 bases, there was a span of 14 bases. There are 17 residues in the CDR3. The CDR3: CASSIDLSRRANYGYTF. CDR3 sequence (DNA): TGTGCCAGTAGTATAGATCTCTCCAGGCGAGCTAACTATGGCTACACCTTC.

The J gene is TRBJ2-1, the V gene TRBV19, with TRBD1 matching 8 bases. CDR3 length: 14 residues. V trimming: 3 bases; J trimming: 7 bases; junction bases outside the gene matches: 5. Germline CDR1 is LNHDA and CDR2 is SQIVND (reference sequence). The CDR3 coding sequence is TGTGCCAGTAGTATCACGGACAGGGAAAATGAGCAGTTCTTC. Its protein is CASSITDRENEQFF. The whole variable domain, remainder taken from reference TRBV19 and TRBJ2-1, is DGGITQSPKYLFRKEGQNVTLSCEQNLNHDAMYWYRQDPGQGLRLIYYSQIVNDFQKGDIAEGYSVSREKKESFPLTVTSAQKNPTAFYLCASSITDRENEQFFGPGTRLTVL.

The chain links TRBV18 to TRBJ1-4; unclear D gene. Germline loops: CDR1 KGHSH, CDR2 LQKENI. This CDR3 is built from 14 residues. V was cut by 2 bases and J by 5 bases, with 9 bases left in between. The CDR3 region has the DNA TGTGCCAGCTCACCAATGAGGTCGAATGAAAAACTGTTTTTT. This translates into CASSPMRSNEKLFF.

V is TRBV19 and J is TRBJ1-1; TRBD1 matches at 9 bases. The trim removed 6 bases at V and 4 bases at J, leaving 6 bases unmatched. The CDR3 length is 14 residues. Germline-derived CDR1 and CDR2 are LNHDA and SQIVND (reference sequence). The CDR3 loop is CASRLQGASTEAFF. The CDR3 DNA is TGTGCCAGTAGATTACAGGGGGCGAGCACTGAAGCTTTCTTT.

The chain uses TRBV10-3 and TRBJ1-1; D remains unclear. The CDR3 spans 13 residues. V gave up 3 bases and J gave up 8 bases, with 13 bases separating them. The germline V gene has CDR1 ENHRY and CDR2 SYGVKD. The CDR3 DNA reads TGTGCCATCAGTGACCCCCAGGCCCTCGAAGCTTTCTTT. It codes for CAISDPQALEAFF.

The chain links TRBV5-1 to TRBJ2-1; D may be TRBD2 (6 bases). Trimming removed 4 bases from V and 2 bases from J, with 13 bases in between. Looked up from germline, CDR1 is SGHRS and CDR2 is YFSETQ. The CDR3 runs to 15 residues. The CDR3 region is CASSPGLPTYNEQFF. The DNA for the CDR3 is TGCGCCAGCAGCCCGGGACTCCCTACCTACAATGAGCAGTTCTTC.

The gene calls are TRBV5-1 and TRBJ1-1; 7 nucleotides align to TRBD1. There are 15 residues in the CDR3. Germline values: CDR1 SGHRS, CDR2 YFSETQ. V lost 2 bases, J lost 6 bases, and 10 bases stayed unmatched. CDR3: CASSFVAGGKAEAFF. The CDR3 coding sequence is TGCGCCAGCAGCTTCGTGGCAGGGGGTAAGGCTGAAGCTTTCTTT. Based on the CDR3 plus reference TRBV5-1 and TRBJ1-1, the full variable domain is KAGVTQTPRYLIKTRGQQVTLSCSPISGHRSVSWYQQTPGQGLQFLFEYFSETQRNKGNFPGRFSGRQFSNSRSEMNVSTLELGDSALYLCASSFVAGGKAEAFFGQGTRLTVV.